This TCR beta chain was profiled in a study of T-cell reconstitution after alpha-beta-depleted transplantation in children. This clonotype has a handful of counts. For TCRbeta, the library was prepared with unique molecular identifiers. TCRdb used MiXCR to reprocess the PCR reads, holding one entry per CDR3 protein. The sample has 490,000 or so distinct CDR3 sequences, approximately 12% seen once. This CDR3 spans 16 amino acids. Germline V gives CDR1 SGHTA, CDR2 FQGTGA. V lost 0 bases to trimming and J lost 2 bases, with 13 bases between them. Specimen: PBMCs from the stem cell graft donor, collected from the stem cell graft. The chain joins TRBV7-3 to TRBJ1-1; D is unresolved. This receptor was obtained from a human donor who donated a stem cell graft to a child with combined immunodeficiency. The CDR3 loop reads CASSLTGGVGNTEAFF. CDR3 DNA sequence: TGTGCCAGCAGCTTAACAGGCGGGGTAGGAAACACTGAAGCTTTCTTT.